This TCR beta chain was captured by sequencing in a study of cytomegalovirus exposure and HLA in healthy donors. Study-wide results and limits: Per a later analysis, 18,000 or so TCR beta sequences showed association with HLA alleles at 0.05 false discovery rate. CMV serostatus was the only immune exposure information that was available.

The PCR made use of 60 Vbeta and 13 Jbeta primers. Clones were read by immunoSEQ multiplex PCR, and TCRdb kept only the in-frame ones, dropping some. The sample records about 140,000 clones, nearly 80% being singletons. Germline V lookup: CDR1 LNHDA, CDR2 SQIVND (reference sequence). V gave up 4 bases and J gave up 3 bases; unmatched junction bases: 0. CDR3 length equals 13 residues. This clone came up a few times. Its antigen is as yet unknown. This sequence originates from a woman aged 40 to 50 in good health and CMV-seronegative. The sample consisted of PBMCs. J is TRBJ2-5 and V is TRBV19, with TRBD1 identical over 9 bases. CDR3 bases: TGTGCCAGTAGTAGGGACAGGGAAGAGACCCAGTACTTC. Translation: CASSRDREETQYF. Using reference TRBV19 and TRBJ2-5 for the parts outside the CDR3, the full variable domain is DGGITQSPKYLFRKEGQNVTLSCEQNLNHDAMYWYRQDPGQGLRLIYYSQIVNDFQKGDIAEGYSVSREKKESFPLTVTSAQKNPTAFYLCASSRDREETQYFGPGTRLLVL.